This T cell receptor beta chain was identified during a study of blood T cell repertoires in COVID-19. TCRdb keeps only in-frame clones here, not all; method: immunoSEQ multiplex PCR. The data show 150,000 to 200,000 clones, 78% seen once. Participants' own reports of clinical history determined their cohort assignment. Two negative PCRs, clearance, or symptom resolution were required of recovered Cohort 3 donors. Germline loops: CDR1 MDHEN, CDR2 SYDVKM. V lost 2 bases, J lost 3 bases, and 12 bases stayed unmatched. The CDR3 length is 18 residues. The V call is TRBV28, the J call TRBJ2-1; 8 nucleotides match TRBD2. Source material: PBMCs or T cells enriched from blood (not recorded which). The receptor comes from a woman in her 50s who had recovered from COVID-19. CDR3: CASSLASGSRGSYNEQFF. The CDR3 nucleotides are TGTGCCAGCAGTTTAGCTAGCGGGTCTCGAGGTAGCTACAATGAGCAGTTCTTC.